These 27 T cell receptor beta chains came from one sample sequenced in a study of blood T cell repertoires in COVID-19. The table came from immunoSEQ multiplex PCR; TCRdb's copy has only in-frame clones and leaves some out. The data show roughly 400,000 clones, approximately 90% seen once. Sequences were obtained from PBMCs or T cells enriched from blood (not recorded which). The receptors shown here come from a young woman who had been exposed to COVID-19.

This clone has only one observation. The rearrangement joins TRBV5-1 to TRBJ1-2; maybe TRBD1 (6 bases). Trimming took off 0 bases at V and 0 bases at J, with 9 bases between the two ends. The CDR3 consists of 15 residues. CDR1 SGHRS and CDR2 YFSETQ come from the germline V gene. The CDR3 loop reads CASSLEQGANYGYTF. The CDR3 DNA is TGCGCCAGCAGCTTGGAACAGGGAGCTAACTATGGCTACACCTTC.

The chain employs TRBV27 and TRBJ2-6, with 7 bases fitting TRBD1. The V gene's germline CDR1 is MNHEY and CDR2 SMNVEV (reference sequence). The CDR3 consists of 17 residues. With V trimmed by 9 bases and J by 2 bases, 13 bases remained unmatched. The CDR3 coding sequence is TGTGCCAGAGTGCCGCCCAGGGGGTGGGCTGGGGCCAACGTCCTGACTTTC. Translation: CARVPPRGWAGANVLTF.

This chain connects TRBV28 to TRBJ1-3; 8 bases line up with TRBD1. Trimming removed 3 bases from V and 3 bases from J; junction bases left unmatched: 4. Germline V lookup: CDR1 MDHEN, CDR2 SYDVKM. The CDR3 sequence is 15 residues long. The CDR3, as DNA: TGTGCCAGCAGTTTGGGAGGGACAGGTGGAAACACCATATATTTT. This sequence encodes CASSLGGTGGNTIYF.

The J gene is TRBJ2-7, the V gene TRBV28; 13 bases map to TRBD2. Germline lookup yields CDR1 MDHEN and CDR2 SYDVKM. The CDR3 contains 17 residues. V shed 3 bases, J shed 7 bases, and the junction held 12 bases outside the gene matches. DNA of the CDR3: TGTGCCAGCAGTTTTAGGACTAGCGGGAGTCCCAGACGGGAGCAGTACTTC. Its protein is CASSFRTSGSPRREQYF.

The sample holds one count of this clone. This chain links TRBV29-1 with TRBJ1-2, with D possibly matching TRBD1 (5 bases). The CDR3 runs 11 residues. V was trimmed by 4 bases and J by 3 bases, leaving 6 bases between them. Germline V gene lookup returns CDR1 SQVTM and CDR2 ANQGSEA. As DNA, the CDR3 is TGCAGCGTTGGGGGGGACTATGGCTACACCTTC. Translated, it gives CSVGGDYGYTF.

The rearrangement joins TRBV6-2 or TRBV6-3 to TRBJ2-7, with D perhaps TRBD1 (7 bases). The CDR3 totals 14 residues. Looked up from germline, CDR1 is MNHEY and CDR2 is SVGEGT. V was cut by 1 base and J by 4 bases, with 11 bases left in between. In nucleotides, the CDR3 is TGTGCCAGCAGTTACTTGGAGGGGGCTTACGAGCAGTACTTC. Its protein is CASSYLEGAYEQYF.

V is TRBV9 and J is TRBJ2-7, with 9 bases aligning to TRBD1. CDR1 and CDR2 (germline): SGDLS, YYNGEE. The CDR3 spans 16 residues. Losses at the gene ends were 4 bases for V and 2 bases for J; bases not matched to a gene: 10. The CDR3: CASSPRPGTGTYEQYF. Here the CDR3 DNA reads TGTGCCAGCAGCCCCCGTCCCGGGACAGGGACCTACGAGCAGTACTTC.

The rearrangement links TRBV2 to TRBJ1-1; D possibly corresponds to TRBD1 (5 bases). Germline V gene data show CDR1 as SNHLY and CDR2 as FYNNEI. The V end lost 2 bases, the J end lost 2 bases, and 9 bases lay between the germline ends. This CDR3 contains 14 residues. CDR3 nucleotides: TGTGCCAGCAGTGAATCAGGGCCCAACACTGAAGCTTTCTTT. Amino acids: CASSESGPNTEAFF.

V is TRBV28 and J is TRBJ2-5; 10 positions match TRBD1. The length of the CDR3 is 15 residues. Germline V gene lookup returns CDR1 MDHEN and CDR2 SYDVKM. V trimming: 6 bases; J trimming: 3 bases; junction bases outside the gene matches: 7. Here the CDR3 reads CASSRIGTGEETQYF. As DNA, the CDR3 is TGTGCCAGCAGCCGGATCGGGACAGGGGAAGAGACCCAGTACTTC.

J is TRBJ1-3 and V is TRBV13; 7 positions match TRBD1. The CDR3 is made up of 15 amino acids. Per the germline V gene, CDR1 is PRHDT and CDR2 is FYEKMQ (reference sequence). J lost 4 bases, V lost 3 bases, and 6 bases had no gene match. CDR3 sequence reads: CASSFLTGSGNTIYF. DNA for the CDR3: TGTGCCAGCAGCTTCCTGACAGGGTCCGGAAACACCATATATTTT.

In its sample, this clone was seen once. The CDR3 spells CASSQAGLAVGMNIQYF. Written as DNA, the CDR3 is TGCGCCAGCAGCCAAGCTGGGCTAGCGGTAGGGATGAACATTCAGTACTTC. This sequence joins TRBV4-1 and TRBJ2-4; 7 bases align to TRBD2. J gave up 7 bases and V 1 base, and 13 bases lay outside the gene matches. This CDR3 comprises 17 residues. The germline gives CDR1 MGHRA, CDR2 YSYEKL.

In its sample, this clone was seen once. This sequence joins TRBV20-1 and TRBJ1-5, with D unresolved. CDR1 and CDR2 (germline): DFQATT, SNEGSKA (reference sequence). Trimming took 3 bases from V and 7 from J, leaving 7 bases between them. CDR3 length: 11 amino acids. The CDR3 DNA follows: TGCAGTGCTAGCGGCGGCCAGCCCCAGCATTTT. Translated: CSASGGQPQHF.

The J gene is TRBJ1-5, the V gene TRBV7-2, with a tentative D call TRBD1 (6 bases). The CDR3 runs 12 residues. The germline V and J ends were trimmed by 4 bases and 5 bases, with 6 bases remaining between them. Germline V gene sequence: CDR1 SGHTA, CDR2 FQGNSA. The CDR3 loop reads CASSYRDQPQHF. CDR3 nucleotides: TGTGCCAGCAGCTACAGGGATCAGCCCCAGCATTTT.

The chain joins TRBV9 to TRBJ1-4, with no clear D. Germline values: CDR1 SGDLS, CDR2 YYNGEE. The CDR3 is 16 residues long. V lost 0 bases and J lost 0, with 9 bases in between. The CDR3 loop reads CASSVGAAPTNEKLFF. Written as DNA, the CDR3 is TGTGCCAGCAGCGTAGGGGCAGCACCAACTAATGAAAAACTGTTTTTT.

The chain links TRBV7-9 to TRBJ2-7, with TRBD1 as a possible D gene (5 bases). CDR3 length equals 14 residues. Deletions cut 5 bases from V and 1 base from J, with 12 bases between. Germline V gene sequence: CDR1 SEHNR, CDR2 FQNEAQ (reference sequence). CDR3 in DNA: TGTGCCAGCAGCACTTCGACAGCTTCCTACGAGCAGTACTTC. As protein: CASSTSTASYEQYF. Filled out from reference TRBV7-9 and TRBJ2-7, the complete variable domain reads DTGVSQNPRHKITKRGQNVTFRCDPISEHNRLYWYRQTLGQGPEFLTYFQNEAQLEKSRLLSDRFSAERPKGSFSTLEIQRTEQGDSAMYLCASSTSTASYEQYFGPGTRLTVT.

This chain joins TRBV28 and TRBJ1-4; the D gene is possibly TRBD1 (6 bases). This CDR3 contains 15 residues. V gave up 5 bases and J gave up 5 bases, with 15 bases separating them. Germline assignment: CDR1 MDHEN and CDR2 SYDVKM. CDR3 sequence: CASSELRDTNEKLFF. As DNA, the CDR3 is TGTGCCAGCAGTGAATTACGGGACACCAATGAAAAACTGTTTTTT.

The chain links TRBV29-1 to TRBJ2-2; tentative D call: TRBD2 (6 bases). The CDR3 runs 15 residues. Germline V CDR1 and CDR2: SQVTM, ANQGSEA. V lost 7 bases to trimming and J lost 0 bases, with 15 bases between them. CDR3 sequence: CSAGGAPPNTGELFF. CDR3 DNA sequence: TGCAGCGCTGGAGGGGCCCCCCCGAACACCGGGGAGCTGTTTTTT.

This chain links TRBV19 with TRBJ2-7, with TRBD2 as a possible D gene (5 bases). In germline, CDR1 is LNHDA, CDR2 SQIVND (reference sequence). Trimming left V 5 bases short and J 5 bases short, with 19 bases between. CDR3 size: 15 residues. The CDR3 DNA is TGTGCCAGTAGTTTTCACCCGGGGTCCGTCGACGAGCAGTACTTC. It is translated as CASSFHPGSVDEQYF.

Notes on this clone: The same CDR3 can be traced to other DNA sequences in this sample. CDR3 sequence reads: CASSVGGTEAFF. The CDR3 DNA follows: TGTGCCAGCAGCGTAGGAGGAACTGAAGCTTTCTTT. V usage is TRBV9 and J usage is TRBJ1-1; D not certain. CDR1 and CDR2 from the germline V gene are SGDLS and YYNGEE. This CDR3 comprises 12 residues. Trimming took 0 bases from V and 5 from J, leaving 5 bases between them.

The J gene is TRBJ2-1, the V gene TRBV4-1; TRBD1 might be the D (5 bases). The CDR3 length is 16 residues. Germline loops: CDR1 MGHRA, CDR2 YSYEKL. V lost 3 bases to trimming and J lost 0 bases, with 12 bases between them. CDR3 sequence: CASSHRQISSYNEQFF. CDR3 nucleotide sequence: TGCGCCAGCAGCCACCGACAGATTAGCTCCTACAATGAGCAGTTCTTC.

This rearrangement joins TRBV6-5 to TRBJ2-3, with D hard to call. The CDR3 loop spans 12 amino acids. Per germline, CDR1 MNHEY and CDR2 SVGAGI. Deletions cut 9 bases from V and 2 bases from J, with 9 bases between. CDR3 protein: CASTVYTDTQYF. CDR3 in DNA: TGTGCCAGTACAGTTTACACAGATACGCAGTATTTT.

This chain links TRBV18 with TRBJ2-1; the match to TRBD2 covers 13 bases. Germline V lookup: CDR1 KGHSH, CDR2 LQKENI. This CDR3 region has 16 residues. The ends lost 1 base at V and 5 bases at J; junction bases unmatched: 2. The CDR3 reads CASSPQTSGGNNEQFF. The CDR3 region has the DNA TGTGCCAGCTCACCACAGACTAGCGGGGGGAACAATGAGCAGTTCTTC.

The rearrangement joins TRBV6-4 to TRBJ2-3; possible D gene TRBD1, 6 bases. The V gene's germline CDR1 is MRHNA and CDR2 SNTAGT. The germline V and J ends were trimmed by 6 bases and 3 bases, with 10 bases remaining between them. The CDR3 is 13 amino acids. The DNA of the CDR3 is TGTGCCAGCAGCCGACAGGAGACAGATACGCAGTATTTT. Amino acid sequence: CASSRQETDTQYF.

The chain uses TRBV10-3 and TRBJ2-2; possible D gene TRBD1, 6 bases. Per germline, CDR1 ENHRY and CDR2 SYGVKD. V was shortened by 0 bases and J by 0 bases, with 14 bases between the two germline ends. The CDR3 is 18 residues long. The CDR3 protein is CAISESGGRGSNTGELFF. The CDR3 DNA follows: TGTGCCATCAGTGAGTCTGGTGGCAGGGGATCGAACACCGGGGAGCTGTTTTTT.

The rearrangement links TRBV5-4 to TRBJ2-3; D is ambiguous. CDR3 length: 13 residues. Germline CDR1 is SGHNT and CDR2 is YYREEE (reference sequence). With 4 bases removed from V and 5 bases from J, the gap between germline ends came to 11 bases. CDR3 sequence: CASSAVDGDTQYF. The CDR3 coding sequence is TGTGCCAGCAGCGCGGTAGATGGAGATACGCAGTATTTT.

The V and J genes are TRBV7-9 and TRBJ1-1; no firm D call. The CDR3 extends over 13 amino acids. Trimming left V 5 bases short and J 3 bases short, with 10 bases between. CDR1 and CDR2 from the germline V gene are SEHNR and FQNEAQ (reference sequence). The CDR3: CASSHAGDTEAFF. The CDR3, as DNA: TGTGCCAGCAGCCATGCGGGAGACACTGAAGCTTTCTTT.

A single count supports this clone. The chain uses TRBV6-5 and TRBJ2-7, with 13 bases fitting TRBD2. With V trimmed by 7 bases and J by 3 bases, 3 bases remained unmatched. There are 14 residues in the CDR3. The V gene's germline CDR1 is MNHEY and CDR2 SVGAGI. CDR3 in amino acids: CASNRLAGGYEQYF. CDR3 coding DNA: TGTGCCAGCAACCGACTAGCGGGGGGCTACGAGCAGTACTTC.